Shown below are 15 T cell receptor beta chains from a single sample sequenced in a study of control samples from healthy donors and cancer patients. Sequenced by immunoSEQ multiplex PCR; TCRdb stores in-frame clones only, minus some. Of 90,000 to 150,000 clones listed, approximately 90% are singletons. Material for sequencing was blood. Every receptor here comes from a woman between 18 and 29 years old in good health.

V is TRBV7-2 and J is TRBJ2-7, with D tentatively TRBD2 (5 bases). The CDR3 consists of 16 residues. CDR1 and CDR2 (germline): SGHTA, FQGNSA. With 1 base removed from V and 1 base from J, the gap between germline ends came to 14 bases. CDR3 region: CASSLVSGLSSYEQYF. The CDR3 nucleotides read TGTGCCAGCAGCTTAGTATCAGGACTGTCTTCCTACGAGCAGTACTTC.

The chain employs TRBV28 and TRBJ2-7; D possibly corresponds to TRBD2 (6 bases). V was cut by 10 bases and J by 3 bases, with 22 bases left in between. The CDR3 runs to 15 residues. In germline, CDR1 is MDHEN, CDR2 SYDVKM. CDR3 sequence: CATSHSGTGNYEQYF. The CDR3 nucleotides read TGTGCCACCTCACACTCCGGGACTGGCAACTACGAGCAGTACTTC.

The J gene is TRBJ1-6, the V gene TRBV6-4; 7 bases match TRBD1. Trimming at V came to 6 bases and at J to 2 bases, leaving 16 bases not matched to a gene. This CDR3 is 19 amino acids long. The germline V gene has CDR1 MRHNA and CDR2 SNTAGT. The CDR3 region is CASSRPNLRGRPYNSPLHF. The CDR3 region has the DNA TGTGCCAGCAGCCGACCCAACCTTAGGGGGCGGCCCTATAATTCACCCCTCCACTTT.

The rearrangement uses TRBV9 and TRBJ2-1, with a possible D match to TRBD1 (6 bases). This CDR3 region has 15 residues. Looked up from germline, CDR1 is SGDLS and CDR2 is YYNGEE. V was shortened by 4 bases and J by 5 bases, with 16 bases between the two germline ends. CDR3 sequence: CASSPHGQINNEQFF. For the CDR3, the DNA is TGTGCCAGCAGCCCGCACGGACAGATAAACAATGAGCAGTTCTTC.

V and J are TRBV9 and TRBJ2-1; tentative D call: TRBD2 (7 bases). V lost 4 bases to trimming and J lost 15 bases, with 17 bases between them. From germline, CDR1 is SGDLS and CDR2 YYNGEE. CDR3 length equals 12 residues. The CDR3 DNA reads TGTGCCAGCAGCTCGAGGATCGGGGGGCTGTTCTTC. It encodes CASSSRIGGLFF.

The genes are TRBV28 and TRBJ2-4; unclear D gene. V was shortened by 4 bases and J by 3 bases, with 13 bases between the two germline ends. Germline lookup yields CDR1 MDHEN and CDR2 SYDVKM. This CDR3 spans 15 amino acids. The CDR3 spells CASSSVFQRKNIQYF. The CDR3, as DNA: TGTGCCAGCAGTTCAGTCTTCCAGCGCAAAAACATTCAGTACTTC.

The chain employs TRBV2 and TRBJ2-7; 13 positions match TRBD2. V lost 8 bases to trimming and J lost 4 bases; unmatched junction nucleotides: 2. Germline V gene lookup returns CDR1 SNHLY and CDR2 FYNNEI. The CDR3 runs 13 residues. In DNA form, the CDR3 reads TGTGCCAGCGGGGGACTAGCGGGGTACGAGCAGTACTTC. It codes for CASGGLAGYEQYF.

On this clone: Other DNA sequences from this sample encode an identical CDR3 as well. This chain joins TRBV18 and TRBJ2-7; D is tentatively TRBD1 or TRBD2 (5 bases each). Trimming removed 0 bases from V and 2 bases from J, with 5 bases in between. CDR1 and CDR2 from the germline V gene are KGHSH and LQKENI. The CDR3 has 13 residues. The CDR3 bases are TGTGCCAGCTCACCACCGGGGGCCTACGAGCAGTACTTC. Residues: CASSPPGAYEQYF. Complete variable domain (other parts from reference TRBV18 and TRBJ2-7): NAGVMQNPRHLVRRRGQEARLRCSPMKGHSHVYWYRQLPEEGLKFMVYLQKENIIDESGMPKERFSAEFPKEGPSILRIQQVVRGDSAAYFCASSPPGAYEQYFGPGTRLTVT.

The rearrangement uses TRBV23-1 and TRBJ2-7; 10 nucleotides agree with TRBD1. TRBV23-1 is identified as an open reading frame with a role that is uncertain. The CDR3 runs to 16 residues. Losses at the gene ends were 4 bases for V and 3 bases for J; bases not matched to a gene: 9. The CDR3 DNA reads TGCGCCAGCAGTCCTATCCGGGACAGGGGATACTACGAGCAGTACTTC. Translated, it gives CASSPIRDRGYYEQYF.

This sequence joins TRBV7-2 and TRBJ2-3, with D tentatively TRBD2 (6 bases). Germline CDR1 SGHTA, CDR2 FQGNSA. This CDR3 is built from 18 residues. Trimming cost V 2 bases and J 5 bases, with 23 bases left between them. The CDR3 nucleotides are TGTGCCAGCAGCTTAAGAGGGTGGACTATCCGTGTGGGAGATACGCAGTATTTT. This translates into CASSLRGWTIRVGDTQYF.

This clone was counted a single time. The J gene is TRBJ1-2, the V gene TRBV19; D remains unclear. Trimming removed 3 bases at V and 8 bases at J, with 13 bases between. The V gene's germline CDR1 is LNHDA and CDR2 SQIVND (reference sequence). The CDR3 has 13 amino acids. The DNA of the CDR3 is TGTGCCAGTAGTATTCGAGGGTTACAGGGCTACACCTTC. Its translation: CASSIRGLQGYTF.

The chain employs TRBV5-5 and TRBJ1-2; possible D gene TRBD1, 5 bases. V was cut by 2 bases and J by 5 bases, with 19 bases left in between. The V gene's germline CDR1 is SGHKS and CDR2 YYEKEE (reference sequence). The CDR3 totals 16 residues. The CDR3 loop reads CASSLPQVGKGYGYTF. CDR3 nucleotide sequence: TGTGCCAGCAGCTTACCACAGGTCGGGAAGGGATATGGCTACACCTTC.

This clone came up once. This chain joins TRBV5-1 and TRBJ1-2; the match to TRBD1 covers 7 bases. The J segment lost 5 bases and the V segment lost 3 bases, leaving 10 bases of the junction unmatched. CDR1 is SGHRS, CDR2 YFSETQ, per germline. This CDR3 is 15 amino acids long. In nucleotides, the CDR3 is TGCGCCAGCAGCTCAAGGGGGCCAGGGGGGTATGGCTACACCTTC. Translated: CASSSRGPGGYGYTF. Supplemented by reference TRBV5-1 and TRBJ1-2, the full variable domain reads KAGVTQTPRYLIKTRGQQVTLSCSPISGHRSVSWYQQTPGQGLQFLFEYFSETQRNKGNFPGRFSGRQFSNSRSEMNVSTLELGDSALYLCASSSRGPGGYGYTFGSGTRLTVV.

The chain's CDR3 is CASSSDTSGVRGYEQFF. DNA of the CDR3: TGTGCCAGCAGCTCCGACACTAGCGGCGTACGGGGTTATGAGCAGTTCTTC. The gene calls are TRBV7-9 and TRBJ2-1; 8 bases align to TRBD2. The ends lost 4 bases at V and 8 bases at J; junction bases unmatched: 16. Germline lookup yields CDR1 SEHNR and CDR2 FQNEAQ (reference sequence). This CDR3 spans 17 amino acids. Combining the CDR3 with reference TRBV7-9 and TRBJ2-1 gives the whole variable domain DTGVSQNPRHKITKRGQNVTFRCDPISEHNRLYWYRQTLGQGPEFLTYFQNEAQLEKSRLLSDRFSAERPKGSFSTLEIQRTEQGDSAMYLCASSSDTSGVRGYEQFFGPGTRLTVL.

The chain has TRBV18 and TRBJ2-3; unclear D gene. Germline V gene data show CDR1 as KGHSH and CDR2 as LQKENI. The CDR3 is made up of 15 amino acids. The germline V and J ends were trimmed by 3 bases and 2 bases, with 12 bases remaining between them. CDR3 protein: CASSPRHQTTDTQYF. In DNA, the CDR3 is TGTGCCAGCTCACCGCGACACCAAACCACAGATACGCAGTATTTT.